Below, 5 T cell receptor beta chains from the same sample are listed, as sequenced in a study of T cell changes during pregnancy in multiple sclerosis. The repertoire was sequenced with immunoSEQ multiplex PCR; TCRdb's copy has only in-frame clones and lacks some. The sample lists 45,000 to 65,000 clones; around 90% were seen once. The sample in question was CD4+ T cells from peripheral blood mononuclear cells, obtained in the third trimester of pregnancy. These receptors came from a female donor with multiple sclerosis, enrolled in a pregnancy study.

The V and J genes are TRBV11-3 and TRBJ2-7; 9 bases match TRBD1. CDR3 size: 15 residues. V lost 5 bases to trimming and J lost 6 bases; unmatched junction nucleotides: 11. Per germline, CDR1 SGHNT and CDR2 YENEEA. CDR3 bases: TGTGCCAGCAGCCGATCGGGACAGGGTTTTTCCGAGCAGTACTTC. It yields the protein CASSRSGQGFSEQYF.

The genes are TRBV5-5 and TRBJ2-5; tentatively, D is TRBD2 (6 bases). Germline assignment: CDR1 SGHKS and CDR2 YYEKEE (reference sequence). The CDR3 loop spans 15 amino acids. Trimming pared 2 bases from V and 5 bases from J, leaving 16 bases between. The CDR3 is CASSLRGWREETQYF. The CDR3 bases are TGTGCCAGCAGCTTACGTGGGTGGAGGGAGGAGACCCAGTACTTC. The full variable domain, rest sourced from reference TRBV5-5 and TRBJ2-5, is DAGVTQSPTHLIKTRGQQVTLRCSPISGHKSVSWYQQVLGQGPQFIFQYYEKEERGRGNFPDRFSARQFPNYSSELNVNALLLGDSALYLCASSLRGWREETQYFGPGTRLLVL.

CDR3 sequence: CATSRDQADYNEQFF. The CDR3 bases are TGTGCCACCAGCAGAGATCAGGCAGACTACAATGAGCAGTTCTTC. This rearrangement joins TRBV15 to TRBJ2-1; D remains unclear. The CDR3 has 15 residues. The germline gives CDR1 LNHNV, CDR2 YYDKDF (reference sequence). Trimming removed 0 bases from V and 3 bases from J, with 9 bases in between.

The CDR3 here is CASSVAGLSEKLFF. The CDR3 DNA is TGTGCCAGCAGCGTAGCAGGGTTGAGTGAAAAACTGTTTTTT. The chain combines TRBV9 with TRBJ1-4; the D gene is possibly TRBD1 (5 bases). From germline, CDR1 is SGDLS and CDR2 YYNGEE. The CDR3 runs 14 residues. Trimming stripped 0 bases from V and 7 bases from J, with 10 bases between.

This clone has just a few counts. The chain recombines TRBV6-5 with TRBJ1-1, with TRBD1 as a possible D gene (6 bases). This CDR3 has 14 amino acids. Per the germline V gene, CDR1 is MNHEY and CDR2 is SVGAGI. V lost 7 bases and J lost 1, with 13 bases in between. The CDR3 spells CASKARGRNTEAFF. The CDR3 nucleotides read TGTGCCAGCAAGGCGAGGGGGAGGAACACTGAAGCTTTCTTT.